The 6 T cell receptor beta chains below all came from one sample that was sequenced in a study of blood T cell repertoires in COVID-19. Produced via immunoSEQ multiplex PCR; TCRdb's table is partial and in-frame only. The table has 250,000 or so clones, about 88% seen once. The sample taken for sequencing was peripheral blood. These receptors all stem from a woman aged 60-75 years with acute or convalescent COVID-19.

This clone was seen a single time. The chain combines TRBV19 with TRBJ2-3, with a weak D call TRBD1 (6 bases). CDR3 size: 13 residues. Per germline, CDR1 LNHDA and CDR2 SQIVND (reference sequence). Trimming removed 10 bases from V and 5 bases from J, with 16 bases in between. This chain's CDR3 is CATRNREIDTQYF. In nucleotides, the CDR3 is TGTGCCACTCGGAACAGGGAGATAGATACGCAGTATTTT.

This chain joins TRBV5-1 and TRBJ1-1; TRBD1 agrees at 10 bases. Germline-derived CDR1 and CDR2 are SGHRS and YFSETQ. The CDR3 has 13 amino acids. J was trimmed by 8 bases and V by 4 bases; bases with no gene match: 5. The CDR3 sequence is CASSLDRGREAFF. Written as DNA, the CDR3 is TGCGCCAGCAGCCTCGACAGGGGGCGCGAAGCTTTCTTT.

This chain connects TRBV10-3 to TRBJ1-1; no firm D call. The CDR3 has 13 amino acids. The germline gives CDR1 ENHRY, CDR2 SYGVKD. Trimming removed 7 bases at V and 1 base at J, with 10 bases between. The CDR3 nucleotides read TGTGCCATCAAGCGGGTCCCGAACACTGAAGCTTTCTTT. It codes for CAIKRVPNTEAFF.

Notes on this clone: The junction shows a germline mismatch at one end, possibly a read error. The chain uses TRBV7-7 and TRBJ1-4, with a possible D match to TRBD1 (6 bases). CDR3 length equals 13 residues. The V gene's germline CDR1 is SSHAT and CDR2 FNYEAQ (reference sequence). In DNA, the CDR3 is TGTGCTAGCAGCTCAGGGGTTAATGAAAAACTGTTTTTT. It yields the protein CASSSGVNEKLFF.

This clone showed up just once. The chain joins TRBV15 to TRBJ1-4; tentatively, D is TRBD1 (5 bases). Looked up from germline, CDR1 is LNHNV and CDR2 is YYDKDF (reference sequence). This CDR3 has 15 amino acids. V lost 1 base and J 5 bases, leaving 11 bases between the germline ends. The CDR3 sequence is CATSRADRPNEKLFF. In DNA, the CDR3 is TGTGCCACCAGCAGAGCTGACAGACCAAATGAAAAACTGTTTTTT.

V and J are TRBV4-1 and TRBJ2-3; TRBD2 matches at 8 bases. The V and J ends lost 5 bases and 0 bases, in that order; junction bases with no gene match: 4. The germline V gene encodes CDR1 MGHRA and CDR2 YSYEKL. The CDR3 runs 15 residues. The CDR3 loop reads CASSTRGGSTDTQYF. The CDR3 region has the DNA TGCGCCAGCAGCACCCGGGGGGGGAGCACAGATACGCAGTATTTT.